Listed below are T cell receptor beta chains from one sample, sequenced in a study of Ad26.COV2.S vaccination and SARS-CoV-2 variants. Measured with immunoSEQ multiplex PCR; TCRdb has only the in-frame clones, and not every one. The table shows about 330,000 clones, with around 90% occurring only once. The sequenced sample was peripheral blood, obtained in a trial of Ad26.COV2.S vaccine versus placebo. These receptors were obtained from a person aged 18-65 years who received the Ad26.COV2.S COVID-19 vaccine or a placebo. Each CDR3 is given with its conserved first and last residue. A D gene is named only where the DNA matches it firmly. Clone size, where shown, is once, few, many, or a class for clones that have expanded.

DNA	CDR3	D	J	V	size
TGCGCCAGCAGCTTATTAGCGGGGGGTGATGAGACCCAGTACTTC	CASSLLAGGDETQYF	TRBD2	TRBJ2-5	TRBV5-1	.
TGTGCCACCAGTGATGGGACAGCCAATCAGCCCCAGCATTTT	CATSDGTANQPQHF	TRBD1	TRBJ1-5	TRBV24-1	.
TGTGCCAGCGGAATTCTGGGAGAGAGCAATCAGCCCCAGCATTTT	CASGILGESNQPQHF	.	TRBJ1-5	TRBV27	.
TGTGCCAGCAGCCATTACAGGGGGGCCTCACCCCTCCACTTT	CASSHYRGASPLHF	TRBD1	TRBJ1-6	TRBV3-1/TRBV3-2	few
TGTGCCAGCAGCGTAGTAGGGTGGCAGGGGGCGCCCGTCGGGGAGCTGTTTTTT	CASSVVGWQGAPVGELFF	TRBD1	TRBJ2-2	TRBV9	.
TGTGCCAGCAGTGTTATAACCTACAATGAGCAGTTCTTC	CASSVITYNEQFF	.	TRBJ2-1	TRBV2	many
TGTGCCAGCAGTTTATCGGGAGTGACTGAAGCTTTCTTT	CASSLSGVTEAFF	.	TRBJ1-1	TRBV27	.
TGTGCCAGCAGTTTCTATGGGACAGGGGTTGAAGCTTTCTTT	CASSFYGTGVEAFF	TRBD1	TRBJ1-1	TRBV27	.
TGTGCCAGCAGTGACGGCCTAAGCTTAGTCTACACCTTC	CASSDGLSLVYTF	.	TRBJ1-2	TRBV2	few
TGTGCCAGCAGCCAAGATCGGGCCGGGCCGGCCCGCAGGGCCGCTGGGTGGGAGCAGTACTTC	CASSQDRAGPARRAAGWEQYF	.	TRBJ2-7	TRBV14	.
TGTGCCAGCAGTTACGCGAGGGGGAATGAAAAACTGTTTTTT	CASSYARGNEKLFF	.	TRBJ1-4	TRBV6-5	.
TGTGCCAGCAGCTTCGGTAGGACAGATACGCAGTATTTT	CASSFGRTDTQYF	.	TRBJ2-3	TRBV7-8	once
TGTGCCAGCAGCTTAGAGGACTCTTCAGATACGCAGTATTTT	CASSLEDSSDTQYF	.	TRBJ2-3	TRBV11-3	.
TGCGCCAGCAGCCAAGAATCATGGGACAGGGCTAGGGCTGAGCAGTTCTTC	CASSQESWDRARAEQFF	TRBD1	TRBJ2-1	TRBV4-3	.
TGTGCCAGCTCACCCCGTGAGGATTCACCCCTCCACTTT	CASSPREDSPLHF	.	TRBJ1-6	TRBV18	.
TGTGCCAGCAGCCAAGATTTGTTGGTCCTGAACACTGAAGCTTTCTTT	CASSQDLLVLNTEAFF	.	TRBJ1-1	TRBV3-1/TRBV3-2	.
TGTGCCAGCAGCTTGGGCACAGCCTTGAACACTGAAGCTTTCTTT	CASSLGTALNTEAFF	.	TRBJ1-1	TRBV5-5	.
TGTGCCAGCAATTCTGGGGCCAACGTCCTGACTTTC	CASNSGANVLTF	.	TRBJ2-6	TRBV7-2	.
TGTGCCAGCAGCCTGACAGGGACAGACACAGATACGCAGTATTTT	CASSLTGTDTDTQYF	TRBD1	TRBJ2-3	TRBV6-5	.
TGTGCCAGTAGCCCGGGACTAGCGGGAGGCGAAAGCACAGATACGCAGTATTTT	CASSPGLAGGESTDTQYF	TRBD2	TRBJ2-3	TRBV19	.
TGTGCCAGCTCACCTCTGGACAGGGGGCGCCGGCACTCTGGAAACACCATATATTTT	CASSPLDRGRRHSGNTIYF	TRBD1	TRBJ1-3	TRBV18	.
TGTGCCAGCAGCCTTCTGACTAGCGGGTTGTACAATGAGCAGTTCTTC	CASSLLTSGLYNEQFF	TRBD2	TRBJ2-1	TRBV6-2/TRBV6-3	.
TGTGCCAGCAGCTTAGGAGTGCCCAGATTTTACGAGCAGTACTTC	CASSLGVPRFYEQYF	.	TRBJ2-7	TRBV7-8	.
TGCGCCAGCAGCCAAGCACCTAGCTATGGCTACACCTTC	CASSQAPSYGYTF	.	TRBJ1-2	TRBV4-3	.
TGTGCCAGCAGTTACGTGAAAAAGAACACCGGGGAGCTGTTTTTT	CASSYVKKNTGELFF	.	TRBJ2-2	TRBV6-5	.
TGTGCCAGCAGTTTATCCGGACAAGGGGCCTACAATGGGCAGTTCTTC	CASSLSGQGAYNGQFF	.	TRBJ2-1	TRBV27	.
TGTGCCAGCTCCATGGTAGGGCCTGGAAACACCATATATTTT	CASSMVGPGNTIYF	.	TRBJ1-3	TRBV25-1	once
TGTGCCAGCAGCCAAGACGGGGAACTAGCGACAGATACGCAGTATTTT	CASSQDGELATDTQYF	TRBD2	TRBJ2-3	TRBV3-1/TRBV3-2	.
TGTGCCAGCAGTGAATCCCCCCCCGGGAGGACAGATACGCAGTATTTT	CASSESPPGRTDTQYF	TRBD2	TRBJ2-3	TRBV25-1	.
TGTGCCAGCAGATTAGGACTAGCGGACACAGATACGCAGTATTTT	CASRLGLADTDTQYF	TRBD2	TRBJ2-3	TRBV7-9	once
TGTGCCAGCAGTTACGACTTGGGGTCCTCTGGAAACACCATATATTTT	CASSYDLGSSGNTIYF	.	TRBJ1-3	TRBV6-6	.
TGTGCCAGCAGCCCATCGATCTCGGGGGCCAACGTCCTGACTTTC	CASSPSISGANVLTF	.	TRBJ2-6	TRBV7-2	.
TGTGCCAGCAGCGACAACGGAAACACCATATATTTT	CASSDNGNTIYF	.	TRBJ1-3	TRBV5-6	.
TGTGCCAGTAGTAACGAAGGGTCTAGCAATCAGCCCCAGCATTTT	CASSNEGSSNQPQHF	.	TRBJ1-5	TRBV19	.
TGTGCCAGCAGCCGCGGACAGGGAGAATCTGAAGCTTTCTTT	CASSRGQGESEAFF	TRBD1	TRBJ1-1	TRBV7-9	.
TGTGCCAGCGCTCTCAGGGTTTCCTACAATGAGCAGTTCTTC	CASALRVSYNEQFF	.	TRBJ2-1	TRBV6-5	.
TGTGCCAGCAGTTACGACACAGGGGTTGAAGCTTTCTTT	CASSYDTGVEAFF	TRBD1	TRBJ1-1	TRBV6-5	.
TGTGCCAGCAGCTTGGCTGTCACAGGCAATCAGCCCCAGCATTTT	CASSLAVTGNQPQHF	.	TRBJ1-5	TRBV5-8	.